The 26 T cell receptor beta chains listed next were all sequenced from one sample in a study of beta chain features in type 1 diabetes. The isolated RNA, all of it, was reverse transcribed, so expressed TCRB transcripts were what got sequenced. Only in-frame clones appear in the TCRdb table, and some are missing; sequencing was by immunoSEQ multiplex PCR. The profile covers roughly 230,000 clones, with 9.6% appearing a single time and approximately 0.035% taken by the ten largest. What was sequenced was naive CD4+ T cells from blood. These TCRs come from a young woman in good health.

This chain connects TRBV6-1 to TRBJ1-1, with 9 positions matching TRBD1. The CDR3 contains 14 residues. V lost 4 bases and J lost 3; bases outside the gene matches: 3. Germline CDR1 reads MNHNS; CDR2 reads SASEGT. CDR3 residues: CASSARDRDTEAFF. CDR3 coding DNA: TGTGCCAGCAGTGCCCGGGACAGGGACACTGAAGCTTTCTTT.

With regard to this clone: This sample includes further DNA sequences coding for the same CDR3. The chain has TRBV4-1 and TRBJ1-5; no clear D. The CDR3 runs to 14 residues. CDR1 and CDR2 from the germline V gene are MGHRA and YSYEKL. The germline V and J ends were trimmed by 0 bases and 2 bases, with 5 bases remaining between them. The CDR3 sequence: CASSQDRGNQPQHF. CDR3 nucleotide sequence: TGCGCCAGCAGCCAAGATCGGGGCAATCAGCCCCAGCATTTT.

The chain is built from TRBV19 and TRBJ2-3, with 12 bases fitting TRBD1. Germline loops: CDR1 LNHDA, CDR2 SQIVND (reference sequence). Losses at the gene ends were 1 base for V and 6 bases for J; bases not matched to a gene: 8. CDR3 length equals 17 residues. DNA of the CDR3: TGTGCCAGTAGTATAGCCCCGGGACAGGGGGCGCGGGATACGCAGTATTTT. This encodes CASSIAPGQGARDTQYF.

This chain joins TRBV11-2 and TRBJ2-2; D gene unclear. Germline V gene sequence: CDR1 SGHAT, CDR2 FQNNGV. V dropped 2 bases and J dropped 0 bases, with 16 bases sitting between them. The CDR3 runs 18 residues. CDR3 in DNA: TGTGCCAGCAGCTTAAGAATACCGAGTTTCGCGAACACCGGGGAGCTGTTTTTT. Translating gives CASSLRIPSFANTGELFF.

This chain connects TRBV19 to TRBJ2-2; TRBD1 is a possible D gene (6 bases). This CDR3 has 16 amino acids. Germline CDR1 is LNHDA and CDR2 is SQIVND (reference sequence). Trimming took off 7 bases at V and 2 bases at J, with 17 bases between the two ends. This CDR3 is CASKVGTLSNTGELFF. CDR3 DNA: TGTGCCAGTAAGGTGGGGACACTTTCTAACACCGGGGAGCTGTTTTTT.

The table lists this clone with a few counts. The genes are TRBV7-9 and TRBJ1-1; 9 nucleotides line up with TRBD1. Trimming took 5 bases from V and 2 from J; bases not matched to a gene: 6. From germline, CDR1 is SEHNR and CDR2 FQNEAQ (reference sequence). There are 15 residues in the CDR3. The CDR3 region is CASSIQGALNTEAFF. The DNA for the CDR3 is TGTGCCAGCAGCATACAGGGGGCATTAAACACTGAAGCTTTCTTT.

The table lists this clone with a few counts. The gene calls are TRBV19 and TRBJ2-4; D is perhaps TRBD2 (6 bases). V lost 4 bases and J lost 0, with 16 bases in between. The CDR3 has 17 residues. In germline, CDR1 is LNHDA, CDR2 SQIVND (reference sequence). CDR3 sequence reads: CASSSQSTSLAKNIQYF. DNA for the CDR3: TGTGCCAGTAGTAGCCAGAGCACTAGCCTAGCCAAAAACATTCAGTACTTC. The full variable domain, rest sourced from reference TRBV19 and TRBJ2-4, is DGGITQSPKYLFRKEGQNVTLSCEQNLNHDAMYWYRQDPGQGLRLIYYSQIVNDFQKGDIAEGYSVSREKKESFPLTVTSAQKNPTAFYLCASSSQSTSLAKNIQYFGAGTRLSVL.

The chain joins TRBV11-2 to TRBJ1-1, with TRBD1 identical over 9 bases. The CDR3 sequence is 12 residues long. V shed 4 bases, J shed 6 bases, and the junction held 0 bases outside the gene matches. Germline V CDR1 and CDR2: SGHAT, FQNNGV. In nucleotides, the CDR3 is TGTGCCAGCAGCTGGGACAGGGCTGAAGCTTTCTTT. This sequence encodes CASSWDRAEAFF.

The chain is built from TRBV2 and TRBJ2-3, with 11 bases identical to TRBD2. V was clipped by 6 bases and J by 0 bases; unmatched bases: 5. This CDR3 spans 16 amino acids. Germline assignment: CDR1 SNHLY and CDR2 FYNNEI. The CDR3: CASRVAGGRSTDTQYF. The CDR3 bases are TGTGCCAGCAGGGTAGCGGGGGGGCGGAGCACAGATACGCAGTATTTT.

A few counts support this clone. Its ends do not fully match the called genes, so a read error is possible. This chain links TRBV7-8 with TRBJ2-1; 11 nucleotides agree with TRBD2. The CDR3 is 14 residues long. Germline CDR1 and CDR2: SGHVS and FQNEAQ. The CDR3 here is CASRLAGGDNEQFF. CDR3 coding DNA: TGTGCCAGCAGATTAGCGGGGGGGGACAATGAGCAGTTCTTC.

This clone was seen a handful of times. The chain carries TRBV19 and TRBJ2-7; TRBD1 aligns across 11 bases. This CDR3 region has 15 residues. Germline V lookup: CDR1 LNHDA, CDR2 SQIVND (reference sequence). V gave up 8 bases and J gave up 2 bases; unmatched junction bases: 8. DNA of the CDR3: TGTGCCAGTCAGCTGTCGGGACAGGGGGCCTACGAGCAGTACTTC. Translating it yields CASQLSGQGAYEQYF.

The CDR3 DNA follows: TGCGCCAGCAGCTTGGTGCGGGAGGGCACCGGGGAGCTGTTTTTT. Its translation is CASSLVREGTGELFF. V gene TRBV5-1 combines with J gene TRBJ2-2; 9 bases align to TRBD2. The V gene end was trimmed by 0 bases and the J gene end by 4 bases; junction bases not matched to a gene: 1. CDR1 is SGHRS and CDR2 is YFSETQ in the germline V gene. This CDR3 has 15 residues.

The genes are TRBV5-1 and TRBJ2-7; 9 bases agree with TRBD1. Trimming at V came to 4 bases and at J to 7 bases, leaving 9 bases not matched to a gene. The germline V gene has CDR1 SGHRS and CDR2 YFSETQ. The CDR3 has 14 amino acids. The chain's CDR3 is CASSIGQGIGEQYF. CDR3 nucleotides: TGCGCCAGCAGCATCGGACAGGGGATTGGGGAGCAGTACTTC.

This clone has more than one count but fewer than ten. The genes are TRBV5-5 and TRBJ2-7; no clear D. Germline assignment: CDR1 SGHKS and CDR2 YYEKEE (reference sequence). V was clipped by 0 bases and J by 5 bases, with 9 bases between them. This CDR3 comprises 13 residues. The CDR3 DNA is TGTGCCAGCAGCTTGGGTCAGATCGACGAGCAGTACTTC. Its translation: CASSLGQIDEQYF.

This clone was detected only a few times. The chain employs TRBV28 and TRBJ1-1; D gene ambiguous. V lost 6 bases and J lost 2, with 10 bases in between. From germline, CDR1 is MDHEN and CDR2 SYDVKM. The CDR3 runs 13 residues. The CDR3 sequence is CASSLPVNTEAFF. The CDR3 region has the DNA TGTGCCAGCAGCTTACCAGTAAACACTGAAGCTTTCTTT.

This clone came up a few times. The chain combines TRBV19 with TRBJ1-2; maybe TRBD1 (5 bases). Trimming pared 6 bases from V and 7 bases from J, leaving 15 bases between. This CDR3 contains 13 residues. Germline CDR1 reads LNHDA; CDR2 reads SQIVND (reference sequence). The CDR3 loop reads CASSPDRLPGYTF. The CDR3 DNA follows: TGTGCCAGTAGCCCCGACAGATTGCCTGGCTACACCTTC. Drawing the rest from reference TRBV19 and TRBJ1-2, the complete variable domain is DGGITQSPKYLFRKEGQNVTLSCEQNLNHDAMYWYRQDPGQGLRLIYYSQIVNDFQKGDIAEGYSVSREKKESFPLTVTSAQKNPTAFYLCASSPDRLPGYTFGSGTRLTVV.

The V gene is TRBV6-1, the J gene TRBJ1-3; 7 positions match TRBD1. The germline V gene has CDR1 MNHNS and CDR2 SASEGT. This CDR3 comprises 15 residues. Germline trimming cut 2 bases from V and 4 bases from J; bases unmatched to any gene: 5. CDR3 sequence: CASSEWDRGGNTIYF. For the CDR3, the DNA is TGTGCCAGCAGTGAATGGGACAGAGGAGGAAACACCATATATTTT.

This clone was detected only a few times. CDR3 region: CASSQEWGVVNQPQHF. In DNA, the CDR3 is TGTGCCAGCAGCCAAGAATGGGGGGTAGTGAATCAGCCCCAGCATTTT. The chain employs TRBV4-2 and TRBJ1-5, with D possibly matching TRBD1 (5 bases). The ends were cut back, 0 bases at V and 4 bases at J, with 13 bases in the middle. The CDR3 loop spans 16 amino acids. Per germline, CDR1 LGHNA and CDR2 YNFKEQ.

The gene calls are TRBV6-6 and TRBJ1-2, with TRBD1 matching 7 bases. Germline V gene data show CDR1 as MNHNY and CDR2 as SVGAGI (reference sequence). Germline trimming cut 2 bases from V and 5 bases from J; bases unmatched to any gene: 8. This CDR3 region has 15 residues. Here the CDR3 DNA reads TGTGCCAGCAGTTACGACAGGGCCGAAGATTATGGCTACACCTTC. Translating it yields CASSYDRAEDYGYTF.

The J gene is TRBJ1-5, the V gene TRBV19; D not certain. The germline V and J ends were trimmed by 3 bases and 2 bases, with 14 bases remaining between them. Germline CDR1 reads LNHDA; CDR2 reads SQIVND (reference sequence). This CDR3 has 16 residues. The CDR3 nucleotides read TGTGCCAGTAGTATTTTCACCTTCGGGGGCAATCAGCCCCAGCATTTT. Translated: CASSIFTFGGNQPQHF.

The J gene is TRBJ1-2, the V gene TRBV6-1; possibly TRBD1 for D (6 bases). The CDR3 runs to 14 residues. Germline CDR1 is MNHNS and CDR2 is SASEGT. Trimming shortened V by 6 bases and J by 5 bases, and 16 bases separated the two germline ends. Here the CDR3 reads CASRPRQESYGYTF. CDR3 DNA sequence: TGTGCCAGCAGACCCCGACAGGAATCGTATGGCTACACCTTC.

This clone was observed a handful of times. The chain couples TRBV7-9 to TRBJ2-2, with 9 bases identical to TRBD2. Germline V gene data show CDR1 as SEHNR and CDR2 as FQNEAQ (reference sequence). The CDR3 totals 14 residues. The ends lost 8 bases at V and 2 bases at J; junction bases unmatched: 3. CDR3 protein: CASERGVNTGELFF. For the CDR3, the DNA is TGTGCCAGCGAGCGGGGGGTTAACACCGGGGAGCTGTTTTTT.

CDR3 residues: CASSAGLAGEDTQYF. For the CDR3, the DNA is TGTGCCAGCAGCGCGGGACTAGCGGGAGAAGATACGCAGTATTTT. The chain has TRBV2 and TRBJ2-3; 14 bases align to TRBD2. This CDR3 contains 15 residues. V was pared by 6 bases and J by 5 bases, with 4 bases of the junction left unmatched. Germline CDR1 reads SNHLY; CDR2 reads FYNNEI.

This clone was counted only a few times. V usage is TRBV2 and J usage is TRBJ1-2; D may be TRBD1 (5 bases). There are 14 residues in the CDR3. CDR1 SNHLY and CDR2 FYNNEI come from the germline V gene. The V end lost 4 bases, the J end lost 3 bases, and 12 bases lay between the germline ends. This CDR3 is CASSGRVGDYGYTF. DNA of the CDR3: TGTGCCAGCAGTGGCAGGGTTGGGGACTATGGCTACACCTTC.

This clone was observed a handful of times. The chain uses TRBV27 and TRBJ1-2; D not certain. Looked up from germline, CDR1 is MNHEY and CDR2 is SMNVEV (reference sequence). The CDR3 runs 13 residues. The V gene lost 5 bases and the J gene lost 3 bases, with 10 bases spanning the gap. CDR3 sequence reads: CASSPETDYGYTF. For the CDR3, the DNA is TGTGCCAGCAGTCCTGAGACTGACTATGGCTACACCTTC.

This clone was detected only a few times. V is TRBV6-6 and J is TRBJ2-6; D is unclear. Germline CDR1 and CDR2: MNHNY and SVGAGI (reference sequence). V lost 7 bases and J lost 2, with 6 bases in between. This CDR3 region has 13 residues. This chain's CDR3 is CASIGAGANVLTF. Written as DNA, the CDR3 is TGTGCCAGCATCGGTGCTGGGGCCAACGTCCTGACTTTC.